The source of this TCR beta chain is a study of cytomegalovirus exposure and HLA in healthy donors. The germline V gene encodes CDR1 SGHDT and CDR2 YYEEEE. This CDR3 spans 14 amino acids. Trimming removed 4 bases from V and 4 bases from J; junction bases left unmatched: 4. Remarks on this clone: Its antigen is currently unknown.

Regarding the study as a whole: A link between a missense DCLRE1C variant and TCR beta V- and J-gene trimming emerged from a later analysis.

PCR involved 60 Vbeta and 13 Jbeta primers. The data were produced by immunoSEQ multiplex PCR, yet TCRdb's version contains in-frame clones alone and is incomplete. The repertoire consists of approximately 140,000 clones, with 80% occurring once and the leading ten covering approximately 6.2%. Sequenced input: PBMCs. The TCR originated in a man between 35 and 55 years old in good health and CMV-seropositive. The chain combines TRBV5-6 with TRBJ1-2; TRBD1 agrees at 10 bases. This CDR3 is CASSRTGGIYGYTF. In DNA form, the CDR3 reads TGTGCCAGCAGCCGGACAGGGGGAATCTATGGCTACACCTTC.